The subject of this entry is one T cell receptor (beta chain). The entry originates in a study of control samples from healthy donors and cancer patients. Produced via immunoSEQ multiplex PCR; TCRdb's table is partial and in-frame only. This sample has 150,000 to 200,000 clones, with roughly 92% found just once. Sequencing was carried out using blood. This clonotype was sampled from a man aged 25 to 40 in good health.

CDR3 sequence (DNA): TGTGCCAGCAGCCAAGGGGGTTGGGCAGGGACGAACTACGAGCAGTACTTC. As protein: CASSQGGWAGTNYEQYF. This chain links TRBV4-2 with TRBJ2-7, with D possibly called TRBD1 or TRBD2 (5 bases each). CDR1 and CDR2 from the germline V gene are LGHNA and YNFKEQ. This CDR3 comprises 17 residues. The ends were cut back, 1 base at V and 3 bases at J, with 19 bases in the middle.